This is a list of T cell receptor beta chains from one sample in a study of early T cells in non-severe SARS-CoV-2 infection. MiXCR, applied by TCRdb to the 5' RACE reads, yields one record per CDR3 protein. The sample holds roughly 57,000 distinct CDR3 sequences, 12% seen once. Input material: whole blood. The receptors stem from an adult who was a healthcare worker with PCR-confirmed SARS-CoV-2 infection or an uninfected control (not recorded which). Each CDR3 is given with its conserved first and last residue. A D gene is named only where the DNA matches it firmly. Not all rows give a size; the values are once, few, many and, for expanded clones, a class.

d_call j_call v_call clone_size cdr3_aa cdr3_nt
. TRBJ2-1 TRBV6-1 many CASTTIPNEQFF TGTGCCAGCACTACCATCCCCAATGAGCAGTTCTTC
. TRBJ2-3 TRBV6-5 . CASIGSNPRDTQYF TGTGCCAGCATCGGCAGCAACCCGCGGGATACGCAGTATTTT
. TRBJ2-7 TRBV11-2 many CASSLSGFYEQYF TGTGCCAGCAGCTTATCAGGGTTCTACGAGCAGTACTTC
TRBD1 TRBJ2-1 TRBV20-1 many CSARPRVRGKRWEQFF TGCAGTGCTAGACCCCGGGTCAGGGGGAAACGGTGGGAGCAGTTCTTC
. TRBJ2-5 TRBV20-1 few CSARIEQETQYF TGCAGTGCTCGAATAGAACAAGAGACCCAGTACTTC
. TRBJ2-2 TRBV25-1 . CASSEYFPEGGELFF TGTGCCAGCAGTGAATATTTCCCCGAGGGCGGGGAGCTGTTTTTT
TRBD1 TRBJ1-2 TRBV5-5 few CASMGQGNYGYTF TGTGCCAGCATGGGACAGGGGAACTATGGCTACACCTTC
TRBD2 TRBJ2-3 TRBV10-2 few CASQTSGVPDTQYF TGCGCCAGCCAGACTAGCGGGGTCCCAGATACGCAGTATTTT
. TRBJ2-3 TRBV14 . CASSQDDFFTDTQYF TGTGCCAGCAGCCAAGATGACTTTTTCACAGATACGCAGTATTTT
. TRBJ2-2 TRBV10-3 few CAISASTSNTGELFF TGTGCCATCAGTGCTAGTACATCGAACACCGGGGAGCTGTTTTTT
. TRBJ1-5 TRBV2 many CASRQGNSNQPQHF TGTGCCAGCAGACAGGGTAATAGCAATCAGCCCCAGCATTTT
. TRBJ2-7 TRBV7-2 many CASSFRRDHEQYF TGTGCCAGCAGCTTCCGCAGGGATCACGAGCAGTACTTC
TRBD1 TRBJ1-5 TRBV6-2/TRBV6-3 . CATALGQGFRQPQHF TGTGCCACCGCACTCGGACAGGGATTCCGACAGCCCCAGCATTTT
. TRBJ1-5 TRBV12-5 few CASGLAQGPQHF TGTGCTAGTGGTTTGGCACAGGGGCCCCAGCATTTT
. TRBJ2-7 TRBV21-1 many CASSKPGTGDAYEQYF TGTGCCAGCAGCAAACCCGGGACAGGGGACGCCTACGAGCAGTACTTC
. TRBJ1-1 TRBV7-7 many CASSLNSRSEAFF TGTGCTAGCAGCTTGAATAGCAGGTCTGAAGCTTTCTTT
. TRBJ1-2 TRBV6-5 . CASRSDPRNYGYTF TGTGCCAGCAGGAGTGATCCACGGAACTATGGCTACACCTTC
. TRBJ2-3 TRBV18 few CASSPVDTQYF TGTGCCAGCTCACCCGTAGATACGCAGTATTTT
. TRBJ1-2 TRBV6-6 . CASSLETGRLFYGYTF TGTGCCAGCAGTTTAGAGACAGGTCGACTGTTCTATGGCTACACCTTC
. TRBJ2-2 TRBV12-3/TRBV12-4 . CASSTGATNTGELFF TGTGCCAGCAGTACAGGTGCCACGAACACCGGGGAGCTGTTTTTT
. TRBJ2-3 TRBV20-1 . CSANGLRRADTQYF TGCAGTGCAAATGGACTAAGGAGAGCAGATACGCAGTATTTT
. TRBJ2-5 TRBV20-1 few CSARRTETQYF TGCAGTGCTCGGCGGACGGAGACCCAGTACTTC
. TRBJ2-3 TRBV4-1 . CASSQDTTQYF TGCGCCAGCAGCCAAGACACTACGCAGTATTTT
TRBD2 TRBJ2-3 TRBV12-3/TRBV12-4 . CASRKLAGTTDTQYF TGTGCCAGCAGAAAACTAGCGGGAACCACAGATACGCAGTATTTT
TRBD2 TRBJ2-7 TRBV9 few CASSRTGLGSYEQYF TGTGCCAGCAGCCGTACGGGACTAGGCTCCTACGAGCAGTACTTC
TRBD1 TRBJ1-6 TRBV5-1 . CASSLGGQGATGPLHF TGCGCCAGCAGCTTGGGCGGACAGGGGGCAACGGGGCCCCTCCACTTT
TRBD1 TRBJ1-2 TRBV29-1 . CSVRTGRYGYTF TGCAGCGTTCGGACAGGACGTTATGGCTACACCTTC
TRBD1 TRBJ2-4 TRBV2 few CASSETGVRNIQYF TGTGCCAGCAGTGAAACAGGGGTACGGAACATTCAGTACTTC
. TRBJ1-1 TRBV30 few CAWSVRWGTEAFF TGTGCCTGGAGTGTCCGGTGGGGAACTGAAGCTTTCTTT
. TRBJ2-7 TRBV7-9 few CASSPETVSYEQYF TGTGCCAGCAGCCCAGAGACAGTCTCCTACGAGCAGTACTTC
. TRBJ2-2 TRBV2 many CASRGPDAAGELFF TGTGCCAGCAGGGGCCCCGACGCGGCCGGGGAGCTGTTTTTT
. TRBJ1-1 TRBV19 few CASSPSGANAGSNTEAFF TGTGCCAGTAGTCCATCGGGAGCCAATGCAGGTTCGAACACTGAAGCTTTCTTT
. TRBJ2-7 TRBV20-1 few CSASAGSTYEQYF TGCAGTGCTAGCGCGGGTTCCACCTACGAGCAGTACTTC
TRBD1 TRBJ1-2 TRBV12-3/TRBV12-4 . CASSLGAGGRIYGYTF TGTGCCAGCAGTTTAGGTGCAGGGGGTAGAATCTATGGCTACACCTTC
TRBD2 TRBJ2-7 TRBV2 . CASSEFGLLAVSYEQYF TGTGCCAGCAGTGAATTTGGCCTACTAGCGGTCTCCTACGAGCAGTACTTC
. TRBJ1-6 TRBV7-2 few CASSEAQVWDSPLHF TGTGCCAGCAGCGAAGCCCAGGTTTGGGATTCACCCCTCCACTTT
. TRBJ2-2 TRBV29-1 few CSVAGPNTGELFF TGCAGCGTTGCCGGGCCAAACACCGGGGAGCTGTTTTTT
TRBD1 TRBJ1-5 TRBV19 many CASSTLRDRAVGGNQPQHF TGTGCCAGTAGCACCCTCCGGGACAGGGCTGTTGGCGGCAATCAGCCCCAGCATTTT
. TRBJ1-1 TRBV3-1 many CASSPTGGNTEAFF TGTGCCAGCAGCCCGACAGGCGGGAACACTGAAGCTTTCTTT
TRBD2 TRBJ2-3 TRBV7-6 . CASSLGAGSGTDTQYF TGTGCCAGCAGCTTAGGAGCGGGGTCTGGCACAGATACGCAGTATTTT
TRBD1 TRBJ2-1 TRBV3-1 . CASSQIGQAQGEQFF TGTGCCAGCAGCCAAATAGGACAGGCCCAGGGTGAGCAGTTCTTC
. TRBJ1-4 TRBV20-1 . CSASAARVGEKLFF TGCAGTGCCTCGGCCGCGCGGGTGGGAGAAAAACTGTTTTTT
. TRBJ2-7 TRBV10-1 many CASSGSSYEQYF TGCGCCAGCAGCGGGTCCTCCTACGAGCAGTACTTC
. TRBJ2-1 TRBV29-1 few CSVEWDNEQFF TGCAGCGTTGAGTGGGACAATGAGCAGTTCTTC
. TRBJ2-1 TRBV19 many CASKPSPVGEQFF TGTGCCAGTAAGCCTAGCCCAGTGGGTGAGCAGTTCTTC
. TRBJ2-7 TRBV30 . CAWSRDPRLNEQYF TGTGCCTGGAGCCGGGACCCCAGGTTGAACGAGCAGTACTTC
TRBD1 TRBJ1-5 TRBV20-1 . CSARVGTDNQPQHF TGCAGTGCTAGAGTTGGGACAGACAATCAGCCCCAGCATTTT
TRBD2 TRBJ2-1 TRBV20-1 few CSASKSGGATEQFF TGCAGTGCCAGCAAGAGCGGGGGGGCAACTGAGCAGTTCTTC
TRBD2 TRBJ2-3 TRBV7-9 few CASSLAASGGADTQYF TGTGCCAGCAGCTTGGCGGCTAGCGGGGGGGCGGATACGCAGTATTTT
. TRBJ2-7 TRBV20-1 many CSARPLGLFPYEQYF TGCAGTGCTAGGCCTCTGGGCTTATTCCCATACGAGCAGTACTTC
. TRBJ2-1 TRBV11-2 many CASSSDPRQYNEQFF TGTGCCAGCAGCTCGGACCCCCGCCAATACAATGAGCAGTTCTTC
. TRBJ2-2 TRBV28 many CASSKQGIGTGELFF TGTGCCAGCAGTAAGCAGGGAATAGGAACCGGGGAGCTGTTTTTT
. TRBJ1-4 TRBV28 few CASSTADRIKLFF TGTGCCAGCAGTACCGCGGATAGGATCAAACTGTTTTTT
. TRBJ1-5 TRBV29-1 few CSVGGSNQPQHF TGCAGCGTTGGGGGTAGCAATCAGCCCCAGCATTTT
. TRBJ1-1 TRBV4-3 many CASSQAPGALAEAFF TGCGCCAGCAGCCAAGCACCGGGGGCTTTAGCTGAAGCTTTCTTT